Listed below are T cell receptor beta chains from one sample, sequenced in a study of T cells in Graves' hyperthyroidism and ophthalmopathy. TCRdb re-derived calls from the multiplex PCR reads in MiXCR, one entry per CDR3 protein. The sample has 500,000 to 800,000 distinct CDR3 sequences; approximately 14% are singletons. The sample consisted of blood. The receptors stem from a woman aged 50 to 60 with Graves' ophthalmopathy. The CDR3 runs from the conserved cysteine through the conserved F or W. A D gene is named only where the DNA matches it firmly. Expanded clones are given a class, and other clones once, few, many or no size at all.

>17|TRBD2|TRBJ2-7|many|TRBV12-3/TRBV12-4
TGTGCCAGCACCCAACGGCTAGCGGGAGTCGTCTCCTACGAGCAGTACTTC
CASTQRLAGVVSYEQYF
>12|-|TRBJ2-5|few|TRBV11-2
TGTGCCAGCGGCAGAAGACAAGAGACCCAGTACTTC
CASGRRQETQYF
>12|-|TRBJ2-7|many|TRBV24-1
TGTGCCACCAGTCCGGGGGACTACGAGCAGTACTTC
CATSPGDYEQYF
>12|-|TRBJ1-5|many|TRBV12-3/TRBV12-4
TGTGCCAGCAATTTCGGGCGTCAGCCCCAGCATTTT
CASNFGRQPQHF
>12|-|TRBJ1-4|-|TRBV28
TGTGCCAGCAGTGTAGGGACAACGAGACTGTTTTTT
CASSVGTTRLFF
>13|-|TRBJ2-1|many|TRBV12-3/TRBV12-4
TGTGCCAGCAGTTACAACACCTACAATGAGCAGTTCTTC
CASSYNTYNEQFF
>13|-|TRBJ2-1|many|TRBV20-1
TGCAGTGCTAGACGACTAGTGCACAATGAGCAGTTCTTC
CSARRLVHNEQFF
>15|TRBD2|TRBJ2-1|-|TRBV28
TGTGCCAGCAACGCGGACAGAACTAGCGGGAGATCCCCATTCTTC
CASNADRTSGRSPFF
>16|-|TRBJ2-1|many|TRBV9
TGTGCCAGCAGCGTAGTCTCCCCTCCCGCTCTCGGTGAGCAGTTCTTC
CASSVVSPPALGEQFF
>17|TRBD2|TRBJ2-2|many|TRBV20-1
TGCAGTGCTTCCCCGGGACTAGCGGGAGTTAACACCGGGGAGCTGTTTTTT
CSASPGLAGVNTGELFF
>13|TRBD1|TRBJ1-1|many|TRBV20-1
TGCAGTGCTAGAGAACGACAGGGCACTGAAGCTTTCTTT
CSARERQGTEAFF
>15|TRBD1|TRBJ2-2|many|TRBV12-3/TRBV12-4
TGTGCCAGCAGCCCGGGACAGGCGAACACCGGGGAGCTGTTTTTT
CASSPGQANTGELFF
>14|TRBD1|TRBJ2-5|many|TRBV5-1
TGCGCCAGCAGGGAAACAGGGGTAATGGAGACCCAGTACTTC
CASRETGVMETQYF
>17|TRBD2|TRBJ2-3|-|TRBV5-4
TGTGCCAGCAGCCCAAAACCGGGACTATTCGGGACAGATACGCAGTATTTT
CASSPKPGLFGTDTQYF
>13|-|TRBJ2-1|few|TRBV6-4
TGTGCCAGCAGTGACCCATTTAGAAATGAGCAGTTCTTC
CASSDPFRNEQFF
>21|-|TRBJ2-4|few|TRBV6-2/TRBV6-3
TGTGCCAGCAGTTACTCGTTTAATCAGTACGGGAGTGGTGTGGCCAAAAACATTCAGTACTTC
CASSYSFNQYGSGVAKNIQYF
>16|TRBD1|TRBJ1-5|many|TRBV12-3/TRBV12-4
TGTGCCAGCAGCCCCCCCCCCACAGGGGGGAATCAGCCCCAGCATTTT
CASSPPPTGGNQPQHF
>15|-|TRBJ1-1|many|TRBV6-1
TGTGCCAGCAGTAAATCGACGGAGGTGAACACTGAAGCTTTCTTT
CASSKSTEVNTEAFF
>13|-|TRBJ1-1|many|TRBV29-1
TGCAGCGTCGACCGGGCCCAGAACACTGAAGCTTTCTTT
CSVDRAQNTEAFF
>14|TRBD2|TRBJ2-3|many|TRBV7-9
TGTGCCAGCGGGTTTGAACTAGCGACAGATACGCAGTATTTT
CASGFELATDTQYF
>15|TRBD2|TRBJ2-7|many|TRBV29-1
TGCAGCGTCGTCCCGGGACTAGCGGGATCCTACGAGCAGTACTTC
CSVVPGLAGSYEQYF
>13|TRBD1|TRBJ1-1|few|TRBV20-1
TGCAGTGCCAACAGGGGGCCAGGAACTGAAGCTTTCTTT
CSANRGPGTEAFF
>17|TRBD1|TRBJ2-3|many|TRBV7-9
TGTGCCAGCAGCTTAGCGACAGGGGGGACACTGACAGATACGCAGTATTTT
CASSLATGGTLTDTQYF
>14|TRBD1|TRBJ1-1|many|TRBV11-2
TGTGCCAGCAGCTTAGGGACAGGGAAATGGGGAGCTTTCTTT
CASSLGTGKWGAFF
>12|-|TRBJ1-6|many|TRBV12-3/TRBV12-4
TGTGCCAGCAGTTTAGGTGCTTCACCCCTCCACTTT
CASSLGASPLHF
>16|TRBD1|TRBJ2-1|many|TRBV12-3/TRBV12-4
TGTGCCAGCAGTTCGCAGGGGGCGCGATCCTACAATGAGCAGTTCTTC
CASSSQGARSYNEQFF
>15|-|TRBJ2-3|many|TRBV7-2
TGTGCCAGCAGCTTAGACAGAGGCCCCCGCGATACGCAGTATTTT
CASSLDRGPRDTQYF
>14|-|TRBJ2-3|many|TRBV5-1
TGCGCCAGCAGCGCGCTGCAGGGCACAGATACGCAGTATTTT
CASSALQGTDTQYF
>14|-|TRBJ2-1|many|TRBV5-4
TGTGCCAGCAGCTCCCATACAAATTACAATGAGCAGTTCTTC
CASSSHTNYNEQFF
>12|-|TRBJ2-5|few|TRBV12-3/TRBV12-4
TGTGCCAACAGTTACTTCGAGGGGACCCAGTACTTC
CANSYFEGTQYF
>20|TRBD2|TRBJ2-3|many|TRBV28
TGTGCCAGCACCGACGGGGGAGGGTTGCCGGCGCCTCCTAGCACAGATACGCAGTATTTT
CASTDGGGLPAPPSTDTQYF
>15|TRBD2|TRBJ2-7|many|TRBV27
TGTGCCAGCAGTTTCGGGCAAGCGGGACCCTACGAGCAGTACTTC
CASSFGQAGPYEQYF
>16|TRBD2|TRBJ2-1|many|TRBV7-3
TGTGCCAGCAGCCCAACTAGCGGAAACTCCTACAATGAGCAGTTCTTC
CASSPTSGNSYNEQFF
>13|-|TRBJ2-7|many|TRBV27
TGTGCCAGCAGTTATGGGCCTTTCTACGAGCAGTACTTC
CASSYGPFYEQYF
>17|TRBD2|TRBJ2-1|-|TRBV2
TGTGCCAGCAGTCGGACTAGCGGGGCGGGAGGTGTCAATGAGCAGTTCTTC
CASSRTSGAGGVNEQFF
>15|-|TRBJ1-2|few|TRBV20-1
TGCAGTGCTAGAGATGTAGCAGGGGTGGCCTGTGGCTACACCTTC
CSARDVAGVACGYTF
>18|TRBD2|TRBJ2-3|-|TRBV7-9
TGTGCCAGCACCTTATATACTAGCGGTAGCTTTGTCACAGATACGCAGTATTTT
CASTLYTSGSFVTDTQYF
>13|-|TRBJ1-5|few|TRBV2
TGTGCCAGCAGCGGCAGGGGAGGTCAGCCCCAGCATTTT
CASSGRGGQPQHF
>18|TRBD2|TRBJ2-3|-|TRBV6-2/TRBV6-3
TGTGCCAGCAGTTACTTGTTCCTAGCGGGACATAGAGGAGATACGCAGTATTTT
CASSYLFLAGHRGDTQYF
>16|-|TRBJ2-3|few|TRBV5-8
TGTGCCAGCAGCCGCGGGTTAGTGCACGGCACAGATACGCAGTATTTT
CASSRGLVHGTDTQYF
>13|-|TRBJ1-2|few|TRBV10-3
TGTGCCATAGGACAACTCTCTAACTATGGCTACACCTTC
CAIGQLSNYGYTF
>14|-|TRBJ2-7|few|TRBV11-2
TGTGCCAGCGGCTTAGATCGGACGGCCTACGAGCAGTACTTC
CASGLDRTAYEQYF
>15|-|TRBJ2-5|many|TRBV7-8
TGTGCCAGCAGCCTCCACAGGGACCAAAGGGAGACCCAGTACTTC
CASSLHRDQRETQYF
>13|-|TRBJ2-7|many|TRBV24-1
TGTGCCACCAGTGATTTTAACAGCTACGAGCAGTACTTC
CATSDFNSYEQYF
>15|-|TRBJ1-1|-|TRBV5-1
TGCGCCAGCAGCTTAACAGCGGCGGTGAACACTGAAGCTTTCTTT
CASSLTAAVNTEAFF
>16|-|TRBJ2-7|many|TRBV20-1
TGCAGTGCTAGAGATCCGGCGCAGCCTATCTCCTACGAGCAGTACTTC
CSARDPAQPISYEQYF
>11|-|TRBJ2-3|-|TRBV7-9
TGTGCCAGCAGCCGTTTTGGCACGCAGTATTTT
CASSRFGTQYF
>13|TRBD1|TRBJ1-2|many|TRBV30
TGTGCCTGGACCCAGACAGGGTCGGCTGGCTACACCTTC
CAWTQTGSAGYTF
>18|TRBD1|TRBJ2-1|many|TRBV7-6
TGTGCCAGCAGCTTAGCGCGGGCAGGGGGTCTCTCCTACAATGAGCAGTTCTTC
CASSLARAGGLSYNEQFF
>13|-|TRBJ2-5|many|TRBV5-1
TGCGCCAGCAGCTTGGTACAGCAAGAGACCCAGTACTTC
CASSLVQQETQYF
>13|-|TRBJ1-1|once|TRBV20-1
TGCAGTGCTTCGGACTTACTGAACACTGAAGCTTTCTTT
CSASDLLNTEAFF
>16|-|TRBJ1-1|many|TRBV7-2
TGTGCCAGCAGCTTAGATAGGGTGAGGGAGAACACTGAAGCTTTCTTT
CASSLDRVRENTEAFF
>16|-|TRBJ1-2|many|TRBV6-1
TGTGCCAGCAGTGAAGGGGTGGGCAGGATTCGCTATGGCTACACCTTC
CASSEGVGRIRYGYTF
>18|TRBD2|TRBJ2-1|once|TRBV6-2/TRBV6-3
TGTGCCAGCAGCCGCACTAGCGGGAGCTCTCTCTCCTACAATGAGCAGTTCTTC
CASSRTSGSSLSYNEQFF